One TCR beta chain is described in this entry. No cognate antigen has been identified for it. No much larger clonotype is one base removed from it; base qualities were not supplied. The CDR3 sequence holds 14 residues, the cysteine and phenylalanine included. The only DNA kept is the CDR3, 42 bases in frame from the first base. Trimming at the junction amounts to 8 bases on V and 7 bases on J, and the germline ends lie 17 bases apart. CDR1 and CDR2 (SGHNT, YENEEA) derive from the germline V gene. The data stem from a study of cytomegalovirus exposure and HLA in healthy donors (dated by TCRdb to 2016 to 2017). About the investigation overall: In an earlier analysis of roughly 500 of the donors, approximately 260 Gb of sequence data and just under 120 million unique TCR beta sequences from some 170 million T cells were reported. The study profiled the T cell repertoires of fewer than 850 subjects by immunosequencing and related them to cytomegalovirus serostatus. Both class I and class II loci were covered by HLA typing, at four-digit resolution. Every discovery cohort repertoire had been produced on one sequencing platform. Donor age, sex, ethnicity and CMV serostatus were compiled together with the repertoire data. The study aimed to test whether cataloging public T cell receptors could reveal signatures of past pathogen exposure. Rather than using new phenotypic data, the later analysis identified candidate immune exposures from TCR beta sequences and from how often those sequences occurred across donors. To predict cytomegalovirus infection status, the study combined high-throughput TCR immunosequencing, statistical association of individual TCRs with disease status, and machine learning. A later analysis re-analyzed previously published TCR beta repertoires from 660 or so donors and added high-resolution HLA genotyping to study TCR occurrence patterns. The number of donors typed differed by locus, with roughly 620-640 for A, B, C, DRB1 and DQB1, roughly 520 for DQA1, over 600 for DPA1, and some 470 for DPB1. Roughly 310 gigabases of sequencing data and approximately 93 million unique TCR sequences were included in an early release covering about 600 HLA-typed donors. An earlier analysis of roughly 600 of the donors used high-throughput TCR beta sequencing to judge whether each TCR beta V gene segment behaved as functional or pseudogenic. Because of strong linkage in the cohort, roughly 5 DR-DQ haplotypes were treated as single units for association and clustering. Of the 300 to 400 genotyped donors, over 70% fell in the genetic ancestry cluster associated with self-reported Caucasian donors. Among about 400 genotyped donors of the cohort, an average of approximately 240,000 unique TCR beta nucleotide sequences was sequenced per donor, of which 15% to 20% were non-productive. Genome-wide SNP genotypes for about three fifths of the roughly 700 donors were used in a later genetic analysis, which treated that subset as a discovery cohort. In addition to the first cohort of approximately 650 subjects, a separate validation cohort of around 110 different subjects was used. Overall study results and their limits: Most TCR sequences were observed very rarely across donors, whereas some public TCRs were present in many individuals. In a later analysis, 16,951 TCR beta sequences were associated with specific HLA alleles at a false discovery rate of 0.05. Roughly 15 rarely observed V segments, including chromosome 9 orphons, were excluded from the earlier analysis of a few hundred of the donors because counts were too low. A further reported finding was that TCR beta sequences accurately predicted the HLA-A and HLA-B alleles for most subjects in the first cohort. Only TCR beta chains were sequenced in this cohort, and the absence of alpha or paired-chain data limited detectable features. In vitro tests confirmed that three of the cytomegalovirus-associated TCR beta chains recognize cytomegalovirus antigens. A later genetic analysis reported fewer N-insertions in productive TCRs among donors in an Asian-associated ancestry cluster than the roughly 620-donor mean. For the cohort, immune exposure information was limited to CMV serostatus. In a later genetic analysis, a missense DCLRE1C variant was associated with V-gene and J-gene trimming of TCR beta chains, and the association was replicated in an independent cohort. In a later analysis, HLA-associated TCR beta chains were found to be more clonally expanded and to have lower generation probabilities than equally common non-associated chains. Correlated functional status among segregating V segments might reflect linkage disequilibrium, but an unknown experimental factor could not be ruled out. When HLA alleles, especially DR and DQ, strongly co-occurred, TCR associations were difficult to assign to individual alleles. The classifier was reported to diagnose cytomegalovirus status with high specificity and sensitivity in both the original cohort and the validation cohort. A later analysis reported that several top co-occurrence clusters appeared linked to parvovirus B19, influenza, CMV and Epstein-Barr virus. Broadly in line with IMGT annotations, most TCR beta V segments showed up in productive rearrangements about 87% or about 30% of the time in an earlier analysis of several hundred of the donors. The study listed 170 or so TCR beta chains as associated with cytomegalovirus. According to a later analysis, TCR association rates differed among HLA loci, with DRB1 alleles showing the most associated TCRs and HLA-C alleles showing the fewest. The 87-base-pair reads could not distinguish some IMGT-functional V segments, including TRBV6-2 and TRBV6-3, so those segments were excluded. The presence/absence analyses assumed that sequencing depth was roughly uniform across donors, and that assumption may not be true. Because some donors lacked HLA typing at each locus, the association tests relied only on the typed subset. The authors suggested that the approach could potentially be generalized to other disease states and immunological phenotypes. According to a later analysis, most CMV-associated TCR beta chains appeared to be HLA-restricted, and the HLA associations seemed to be driven largely by CMV exposure. A cluster of highly shared sequence variants was judged likely to represent a technical artifact of the sequencing pipeline.

Library creation used the immunoSEQ multiplex PCR assay. For the multiplex PCR, a mixture combining 60 forward primers for TCR Vbeta segments and 13 reverse primers for TCR Jbeta segments was used. Amplification of the CDR3 region of rearranged TCR beta genes was performed with a multiplex PCR assay on genomic DNA. The amplified TCR beta libraries were sequenced on the Illumina HiSeq System as 87-base-pair reads. On the study's bioinformatics: A later analysis tallied 75 million to 95 million unique TCR beta chains across the 650 to 750 repertoires, and approximately 11 million of those chains were shared by two or more donors. A nearest-neighbor algorithm error-corrected the raw reads and collapsed the reads into unique sequences, merging closely related sequences to remove PCR and sequencing errors. To assign V, D and J gene segments, CDR3 sequences were aligned to IMGT reference sequences. For a sequence to be retained, at least a six-nucleotide match to both a V gene segment and a J gene segment was required. Rearrangements were classified as productive when the CDR3 lacked stop codons and remained in frame with V and J, and all other rearrangements were classified as non-productive. CDR3 was defined according to IMGT convention as the region running from the second conserved V-encoded cysteine to the conserved J-encoded phenylalanine. Sequences without an unambiguous match to a single V gene segment were excluded from the earlier analysis of several hundred of the donors. An earlier analysis of some 610 of the donors called V segments functional above 56.7% productive rearrangements and segregating when the between-donor standard deviation exceeded 5%. To diagnose cytomegalovirus status from the catalog of TCR beta chain sequences, a statistical classification framework was built. A later analysis assigned V and J genes by comparing TCR nucleotide sequences with IMGT/GENE-DB human TR gene sequences. The TCRdist pipeline was used in a later analysis to assign CDR3 sequences and most-parsimonious VDJ recombination scenarios. In a later analysis, each TCR beta chain was defined by its CDR3 amino acid sequence together with its V-gene family, and reads without a unique V-gene family were excluded. A later analysis removed 450 to 600 highly shared, low-generation-probability nucleotide sequences to deal with suspected cross-contamination and a sequencing artifact. In a later analysis, a clonal expansion index for each public chain was calculated from normalized within-repertoire ranks of inferred template counts. A later analysis computed generation probabilities with a VDJ recombination model fitted to out-of-frame rearrangements, and checked the results against IGoR. Hypergeometric tests were used in a later analysis to score TCR-TCR, TCR-HLA and TCR-CMV co-occurrence, with a repertoire-size bias correction applied to the TCR pairs. False discovery rates were estimated in a later analysis by permuting HLA or CMV assignments 20 times. In a later analysis, co-occurring TCRs were grouped using DBSCAN, with TCRdist sequence similarity added in when clustering inside HLA-allele-positive subsets. Repertoires with fewer than 30,000 or more than 120,000 public chains, plus five repertoires with anomalous nucleotide sharing, were excluded from co-occurrence clustering. TCRdb's version of the immuneACCESS table is confined to in-frame rearrangements and falls short of the full clone set. An unresolved V gene accounts for under half of the shortfall where checked; the remainder is of unknown origin. V and J calls and clone size come straight from that table; D and trimming were deduced from the DNA. Here the sample has roughly 170,000 clones; 65% to 90% occur a single time. The top ten clonotypes cover under 1.5% of the sample.

The cohort consisted of 600 or so healthy bone marrow donors. All cohort members were sampled while nominally healthy, although unrecorded immune exposures were likely present. The donor was CMV seropositive and belonged to the group of about 290 seropositive cohort members. Every donor gave a peripheral blood sample, and the peripheral blood mononuclear cells from that sample were used for TCR beta sequencing. The Qiagen DNeasy Blood Extraction Kit was used to extract genomic DNA from the blood cell samples. The chain links TRBV11-3 with TRBJ2-2; tentative D gene TRBD1, with 5 bases matching. What was sequenced was PBMCs. This receptor was taken from a girl aged 2-10 years in good health and CMV-seropositive. This receptor carries the CDR3 CASSLRTRLGELFF. The DNA sequence is as follows: TGTGCCAGCTCTCTCCGGACAAGGCTCGGGGAGCTGTTTTTT.